The 28 T cell receptor beta chains below come from one sample, sequenced in a study of OX40 agonist ivuxolimab in advanced cancers. Here immunoSEQ multiplex PCR was the method, and the copy in TCRdb shows in-frame clones only, minus some. The data contain about 58,000 clones, about 81% of them singletons. Source: CD4+ or CD8+ T cells sorted from blood, taken in a trial of the OX40 agonist ivuxolimab. The receptor source for this set is an adult with an advanced solid tumor such as melanoma, head and neck, liver or kidney cancer.

This clone was recorded a few times. This chain connects TRBV15 to TRBJ1-5; 7 bases are a match to TRBD1. V was pared by 0 bases and J by 0 bases, with 2 bases of the junction left unmatched. Germline CDR1 reads LNHNV; CDR2 reads YYDKDF (reference sequence). The CDR3 covers 16 residues. CDR3 loop: CATSREGQISNQPQHF. DNA of the CDR3: TGTGCCACCAGCAGAGAGGGACAGATTAGCAATCAGCCCCAGCATTTT.

V is TRBV5-6 and J is TRBJ2-1; 8 bases map to TRBD2. CDR3 size: 15 residues. The J segment lost 7 bases and the V segment lost 4 bases, leaving 10 bases of the junction unmatched. Looked up from germline, CDR1 is SGHDT and CDR2 is YYEEEE. The CDR3 nucleotides read TGTGCCAGCAGCCCGCCCAGCGGGGGAGGGAATGAGCAGTTCTTC. Translating gives CASSPPSGGGNEQFF.

This chain joins TRBV6-5 and TRBJ2-4, with unresolved D. Germline values: CDR1 MNHEY, CDR2 SVGAGI. There are 14 residues in the CDR3. V shed 0 bases and J shed 0 bases, with 3 bases lying between them. Here the CDR3 DNA reads TGTGCCAGCAGTTACTCTCCAGCCAAAAACATTCAGTACTTC. This encodes CASSYSPAKNIQYF.

J is TRBJ1-5 and V is TRBV25-1; maybe TRBD1 (6 bases). This CDR3 region has 12 residues. With 4 bases removed from V and 7 bases from J, the gap between germline ends came to 8 bases. Germline loops: CDR1 MGHDK, CDR2 SYGVNS. CDR3 protein: CASSGGGQPQHF. The CDR3 nucleotides are TGTGCCAGCAGTGGAGGGGGGCAGCCCCAGCATTTT.

In its sample, this clone was seen a few times. The rearrangement joins TRBV27 to TRBJ1-5; tentative D call: TRBD1 (5 bases). The CDR3 contains 13 residues. Germline V gene data show CDR1 as MNHEY and CDR2 as SMNVEV (reference sequence). Trimming pared 5 bases from V and 11 bases from J, leaving 16 bases between. The CDR3 sequence is CASSLSGAAAQHF. The CDR3 DNA reads TGTGCCAGCAGTCTTAGTGGGGCCGCGGCCCAGCATTTT.

The chain joins TRBV5-1 to TRBJ2-2; no reliable D call. CDR1 and CDR2 from the germline V gene are SGHRS and YFSETQ. The V end was cut by 0 bases, the J end by 6 bases, with 12 bases between. CDR3 length: 15 amino acids. The CDR3 nucleotides are TGCGCCAGCAGCTTGGGGGCCGGTTGGCCCGGGGAGCTGTTTTTT. Protein: CASSLGAGWPGELFF.

The rearrangement joins TRBV7-9 to TRBJ1-6, with TRBD1 matching over 9 bases. V shed 5 bases and J 8 bases; nucleotides not matched to a gene: 7. This CDR3 spans 15 amino acids. Germline loops: CDR1 SEHNR, CDR2 FQNEAQ (reference sequence). CDR3 coding DNA: TGTGCCAGCAGCGCGACCGGGACAGGGTATTCACCCCTCCACTTT. Residues: CASSATGTGYSPLHF.

By its share, this clone is medium-sized. The chain carries TRBV27 and TRBJ2-7; weak D call: TRBD2 (6 bases). The V end was cut by 7 bases, the J end by 1 base, with 14 bases between. The CDR3 covers 14 residues. Germline values: CDR1 MNHEY, CDR2 SMNVEV (reference sequence). The CDR3 region is CASKPWGVSYEQYF. CDR3 coding DNA: TGTGCCAGCAAGCCCTGGGGGGTGTCCTACGAGCAGTACTTC.

V usage is TRBV9 and J usage is TRBJ2-2; 11 nucleotides match TRBD1. The CDR3 totals 16 residues. After removal of 0 bases from V and 5 bases from J, the junction contained 3 bases not matched to a gene. Germline V lookup: CDR1 SGDLS, CDR2 YYNGEE. The CDR3 region is CASSVGGTGGTGELFF. DNA for the CDR3: TGTGCCAGCAGCGTAGGTGGGACAGGGGGTACCGGGGAGCTGTTTTTT. The full variable domain, rest sourced from reference TRBV9 and TRBJ2-2, is DSGVTQTPKHLITATGQRVTLRCSPRSGDLSVYWYQQSLDQGLQFLIQYYNGEERAKGNILERFSAQQFPDLHSELNLSSLELGDSALYFCASSVGGTGGTGELFFGEGSRLTVL.

V is TRBV15 and J is TRBJ2-7; the D gene is possibly TRBD2 (6 bases). The CDR3 has 15 amino acids. Trimming removed 3 bases at V and 4 bases at J, with 16 bases between. Germline lookup yields CDR1 LNHNV and CDR2 YYDKDF (reference sequence). CDR3 sequence reads: CATSRATGGDYEQYF. The CDR3 nucleotides are TGTGCCACCAGCAGGGCTACCGGAGGGGATTACGAGCAGTACTTC.

The table lists this clone with a few counts. The V and J genes are TRBV5-4 and TRBJ2-5, with 12 bases identical to TRBD1. The germline V gene has CDR1 SGHNT and CDR2 YYREEE (reference sequence). V was pared by 4 bases and J by 3 bases, with 7 bases of the junction left unmatched. This CDR3 is 16 amino acids long. The CDR3 DNA reads as TGTGCCAGCAGCCCCAGGGACAGGGGGCTCGAAGAGACCCAGTACTTC. Translated: CASSPRDRGLEETQYF.

V and J are TRBV7-6 and TRBJ1-3, with 7 bases lining up with TRBD1. Trimming cost V 4 bases and J 4 bases; bases outside gene matches: 4. The CDR3 is 14 residues long. Germline CDR1 SGHVS, CDR2 FNYEAQ. The CDR3 DNA follows: TGTGCCAGCAGCTCCGGACAGGAAGGAAACACCATATATTTT. Amino acids: CASSSGQEGNTIYF.

The CDR3 loop reads CASSLGTGVSYEQYF. CDR3 in DNA: TGTGCCAGCAGCTTAGGGACAGGGGTCTCCTACGAGCAGTACTTC. J is TRBJ2-7 and V is TRBV11-3; 9 bases line up with TRBD1. Germline CDR1 is SGHNT and CDR2 is YENEEA. This CDR3 spans 15 amino acids. J lost 0 bases, V lost 1 base, and 1 base had no gene match. Together with reference TRBV11-3 and TRBJ2-7, the CDR3 gives the full variable domain: EAGVVQSPRYKIIEKKQPVAFWCNPISGHNTLYWYLQNLGQGPELLIRYENEEAVDDSQLPKDRFSAERLKGVDSTLKIQPAELGDSAVYLCASSLGTGVSYEQYFGPGTRLTVT.

This clone was recorded a few times. The chain is built from TRBV4-1 and TRBJ1-2; D gene unclear. The ends were cut back, 0 bases at V and 4 bases at J, with 6 bases in the middle. Germline V gene lookup returns CDR1 MGHRA and CDR2 YSYEKL. The length of the CDR3 is 13 residues. The CDR3 DNA follows: TGCGCCAGCAGCCAAGACCTGGCCTATGGCTACACCTTC. This translates into CASSQDLAYGYTF.

This sequence joins TRBV6-5 and TRBJ2-7; TRBD2 agrees at 7 bases. Germline values: CDR1 MNHEY, CDR2 SVGAGI. V lost 10 bases, J lost 6 bases, and 15 bases stayed unmatched. The CDR3 is 14 residues long. The CDR3, as DNA: TGTGCCACCGCCAACACTAGACTAGCCCCCGAGCAGTACTTC. Translation gives CATANTRLAPEQYF.

The chain has TRBV5-1 and TRBJ1-4; weak D call: TRBD1 (6 bases). In germline, CDR1 is SGHRS, CDR2 YFSETQ. This CDR3 contains 16 residues. V was cut by 3 bases and J by 0 bases, with 12 bases left in between. Written as DNA, the CDR3 is TGCGCCAGCAGCTCAGGGACATCTGCAACTAATGAAAAACTGTTTTTT. Its translation: CASSSGTSATNEKLFF.

This clone is medium-sized by share. The V call is TRBV27, the J call TRBJ2-7; the D is unclear. The CDR3 has 17 amino acids. The germline V and J ends were trimmed by 5 bases and 4 bases, with 24 bases remaining between them. The germline V gene has CDR1 MNHEY and CDR2 SMNVEV (reference sequence). The CDR3 region has the DNA TGTGCCAGCAGTCCACCCGGCGCCATAAGTCTCTCGTACGAGCAGTACTTC. Protein sequence: CASSPPGAISLSYEQYF.

The CDR3 region is CASSRDGTPFTDTQYF. The CDR3 DNA is TGTGCCAGCTCCCGGGACGGAACCCCTTTCACAGATACGCAGTATTTT. The chain uses TRBV25-1 and TRBJ2-3; D tentatively reads TRBD1 or TRBD2 (5 bases each). Trimming stripped 8 bases from V and 2 bases from J, with 20 bases between. This CDR3 spans 16 amino acids. Germline V gene data show CDR1 as MGHDK and CDR2 as SYGVNS.

This rearrangement joins TRBV23-1 to TRBJ1-5; 7 nucleotides align to TRBD1. TRBV23-1 counts as an open reading frame of uncertain function. V lost 2 bases and J lost 2; bases outside the gene matches: 3. This CDR3 is built from 15 residues. The CDR3 protein is CASSQLTGGNQPQHF. The CDR3 coding sequence is TGCGCCAGCAGTCAACTCACAGGGGGCAATCAGCCCCAGCATTTT.

This chain uses TRBV5-4 with TRBJ2-7, with D tentatively TRBD1 (7 bases). This CDR3 region has 14 residues. Germline loops: CDR1 SGHNT, CDR2 YYREEE (reference sequence). V was shortened by 4 bases and J by 1 base, with 12 bases between the two germline ends. The CDR3 region has the DNA TGTGCCAGCAGCCCGCGGGACAGTTCCTACGAGCAGTACTTC. The encoded protein is CASSPRDSSYEQYF. Supplemented by reference TRBV5-4 and TRBJ2-7, the full variable domain reads ETGVTQSPTHLIKTRGQQVTLRCSSQSGHNTVSWYQQALGQGPQFIFQYYREEENGRGNFPPRFSGLQFPNYSSELNVNALELDDSALYLCASSPRDSSYEQYFGPGTRLTVT.

V and J are TRBV5-1 and TRBJ2-5; TRBD1 matches 7 bases. The CDR3 length is 12 residues. V lost 4 bases, J lost 13 bases, and 10 bases stayed unmatched. The germline V gene encodes CDR1 SGHRS and CDR2 YFSETQ. Here the CDR3 DNA reads TGCGCCAGCAGCCCCGACAGGGACCAGGGGTACTTC. This gives the protein CASSPDRDQGYF.

The rearrangement uses TRBV5-6 and TRBJ2-3; D is ambiguous. Germline loops: CDR1 SGHDT, CDR2 YYEEEE. The CDR3 loop spans 14 amino acids. V gave up 1 base and J gave up 4 bases, with 10 bases separating them. In DNA, the CDR3 is TGTGCCAGCAGCTTGCATGGTGGTCCAGATACGCAGTATTTT. Its translation: CASSLHGGPDTQYF.

CDR3 DNA: TGTGCCAGCACCCCCGCTAGTTCCTACGAGCAGTACTTC. Protein: CASTPASSYEQYF. The chain recombines TRBV25-1 with TRBJ2-7; the D is unclear. This CDR3 comprises 13 residues. V was pared by 7 bases and J by 1 base, with 11 bases between. CDR1 is MGHDK, CDR2 SYGVNS, per germline.

The V gene is TRBV2, the J gene TRBJ1-2, with D possibly matching TRBD1 (5 bases). Germline CDR1 SNHLY, CDR2 FYNNEI. CDR3 length: 12 residues. V shed 3 bases and J shed 5 bases, with 7 bases lying between them. DNA for the CDR3: TGTGCCAGCAGTGATCGGGGGTATGGCTACACCTTC. Encoded protein: CASSDRGYGYTF.

The chain carries TRBV9 and TRBJ2-3, with TRBD2 matching over 15 bases. V shed 4 bases, J shed 2 bases, and the junction held 5 bases outside the gene matches. Per the germline V gene, CDR1 is SGDLS and CDR2 is YYNGEE. CDR3 length equals 17 residues. In nucleotides, the CDR3 is TGTGCCAGCAGCTCGGGACTAGCGGGGGGCCTCACAGATACGCAGTATTTT. Amino acid sequence: CASSSGLAGGLTDTQYF. The full variable domain, completed using reference TRBV9 and TRBJ2-3, is DSGVTQTPKHLITATGQRVTLRCSPRSGDLSVYWYQQSLDQGLQFLIQYYNGEERAKGNILERFSAQQFPDLHSELNLSSLELGDSALYFCASSSGLAGGLTDTQYFGPGTRLTVL.

The sample holds one count of this clone. This rearrangement joins TRBV28 to TRBJ2-5, with a weak D call TRBD1 (6 bases). V was pared by 7 bases and J by 4 bases, with 19 bases between. Germline CDR1 and CDR2: MDHEN and SYDVKM. This CDR3 comprises 15 residues. The CDR3: CASKALQGFGETQYF. The CDR3 coding sequence is TGTGCCAGCAAAGCCCTGCAGGGGTTCGGAGAGACCCAGTACTTC. The full variable domain, completed using reference TRBV28 and TRBJ2-5, is DVKVTQSSRYLVKRTGEKVFLECVQDMDHENMFWYRQDPGLGLRLIYFSYDVKMKEKGDIPEGYSVSREKKERFSLILESASTNQTSMYLCASKALQGFGETQYFGPGTRLLVL.

The chain links TRBV19 to TRBJ2-3; 15 bases align to TRBD2. Germline CDR1 LNHDA, CDR2 SQIVND (reference sequence). After removal of 6 bases from V and 7 bases from J, the junction contained 5 bases not matched to a gene. The CDR3 is made up of 15 amino acids. CDR3 loop: CASRMGLAGGYTQYF. The DNA for the CDR3 is TGTGCCAGTAGGATGGGACTAGCGGGGGGATATACGCAGTATTTT.

This clone has just a few counts. The chain uses TRBV11-3 and TRBJ2-3; no reliable D call. CDR1 is SGHNT, CDR2 YENEEA, per germline. CDR3 length equals 13 residues. The germline V and J ends were trimmed by 0 bases and 7 bases, with 8 bases remaining between them. For the CDR3, the DNA is TGTGCCAGCAGCTTAGATGTGGTCCATACGCAGTATTTT. It codes for CASSLDVVHTQYF. The full variable domain, rest sourced from reference TRBV11-3 and TRBJ2-3, is EAGVVQSPRYKIIEKKQPVAFWCNPISGHNTLYWYLQNLGQGPELLIRYENEEAVDDSQLPKDRFSAERLKGVDSTLKIQPAELGDSAVYLCASSLDVVHTQYFGPGTRLTVL.